The 9 T cell receptor beta chains below were found in one sample sequenced in a study of blood T cell repertoires in COVID-19. Clones were sequenced by immunoSEQ multiplex PCR, and TCRdb holds only the in-frame ones, with some missing. The sample includes tens of thousands of clones, around 86% of them seen just once. Sequencing was done on a sample of peripheral blood. Receptors originate from a human donor in a cohort sampled during active COVID-19. The donor label of this sample is uncertain.

This clone was seen once. Written as DNA, the CDR3 is TGTGCCAGCACCTCTTTCAGTACAAACACCGGGGAGCTGTTTTTT. This encodes CASTSFSTNTGELFF. V gene TRBV7-2 combines with J gene TRBJ2-2; D ambiguous. The CDR3 is 15 residues long. In germline, CDR1 is SGHTA, CDR2 FQGNSA. V lost 7 bases to trimming and J lost 2 bases, with 14 bases between them.

The chain joins TRBV10-3 to TRBJ1-2; 8 bases map to TRBD1. The germline V gene encodes CDR1 ENHRY and CDR2 SYGVKD. V trimming: 3 bases; J trimming: 2 bases; junction bases outside the gene matches: 5. CDR3 length: 15 amino acids. CDR3 sequence reads: CAISDPRTGNYGYTF. The DNA for the CDR3 is TGTGCCATCAGTGACCCTAGGACAGGGAACTATGGCTACACCTTC.

V and J are TRBV19 and TRBJ2-1; D remains ambiguous. Germline loops: CDR1 LNHDA, CDR2 SQIVND (reference sequence). This CDR3 spans 12 amino acids. CDR3 bases: TGTGAAACGCTATTCGAGCGAGTGGGGCAGTTCTTC. This sequence encodes CETLFERVGQFF.

The genes are TRBV19 and TRBJ1-1; weak D call: TRBD1 (5 bases). The CDR3 consists of 14 residues. CDR1 LNHDA and CDR2 SQIVND come from the germline V gene (reference sequence). V lost 4 bases and J lost 6, with 15 bases in between. The CDR3 nucleotides are TGTGCCAGTAGTACCGGACCCCAAGGGGCTGAAGCTTTCTTT. Its protein product is CASSTGPQGAEAFF.

The chain couples TRBV7-9 to TRBJ2-5; 8 bases agree with TRBD2. Trimming removed 5 bases from V and 7 bases from J; junction bases left unmatched: 15. Germline V gives CDR1 SEHNR, CDR2 FQNEAQ (reference sequence). The length of the CDR3 is 16 residues. CDR3 protein: CASSPPNGGVVGTQYF. CDR3 coding DNA: TGTGCCAGCAGCCCCCCCAACGGGGGGGTGGTGGGGACCCAGTACTTC.

The genes are TRBV7-3 and TRBJ2-3; D unclear. CDR1 and CDR2 (germline): SGHTA, FQGTGA. Trimming left V 2 bases short and J 2 bases short, with 5 bases between. This CDR3 has 13 residues. CDR3 bases: TGTGCCAGCAGCTTACACTACACAGATACGCAGTATTTT. This sequence encodes CASSLHYTDTQYF.

The chain recombines TRBV15 with TRBJ2-3, with D possibly TRBD1 on 5 matching bases. The V end was cut by 0 bases, the J end by 1 base, with 11 bases between. Looked up from germline, CDR1 is LNHNV and CDR2 is YYDKDF (reference sequence). CDR3 length equals 16 residues. The CDR3 sequence is CATSRDYPQGTDTQYF. The CDR3 DNA follows: TGTGCCACCAGCAGAGATTACCCACAGGGCACAGATACGCAGTATTTT.

J is TRBJ2-3 and V is TRBV28; D gene unclear. Trimming took 2 bases from V and 3 from J, leaving 12 bases between them. CDR1 is MDHEN and CDR2 is SYDVKM in the germline V gene. CDR3 length: 15 amino acids. The CDR3 DNA reads as TGTGCCAGCAGTTTACCCGGTTCTTTTACAGATACGCAGTATTTT. As protein: CASSLPGSFTDTQYF.

The V gene is TRBV6-2 or TRBV6-3, the J gene TRBJ1-5; tentatively, D is TRBD1 (5 bases). From germline, CDR1 is MNHEY and CDR2 SVGEGT. V was pared by 6 bases and J by 6 bases, with 15 bases between. The CDR3 is made up of 14 amino acids. The CDR3 loop is CASSPPQGGQPQHF. The CDR3 region has the DNA TGTGCCAGCAGCCCCCCCCAGGGAGGTCAGCCCCAGCATTTT.